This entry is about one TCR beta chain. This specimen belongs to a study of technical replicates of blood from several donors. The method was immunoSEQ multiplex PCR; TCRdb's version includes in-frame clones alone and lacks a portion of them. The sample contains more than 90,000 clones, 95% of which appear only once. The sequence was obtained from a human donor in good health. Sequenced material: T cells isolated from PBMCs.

CDR3 nucleotides: TGTGCCAGCAGCCCGCGACAGGGGGCCCTCTACGAGCAGTACTTC. It yields the protein CASSPRQGALYEQYF. The chain carries TRBV5-4 and TRBJ2-7, with 10 bases that match TRBD1. Trimming cost V 4 bases and J 3 bases; bases outside gene matches: 7. Per the germline V gene, CDR1 is SGHNT and CDR2 is YYREEE (reference sequence). The CDR3 runs to 15 residues.